This passage covers 11 T cell receptor beta chains from one sample sequenced in a study of cytomegalovirus exposure and HLA in healthy donors. Researchers ran the PCR with 60 Vbeta and 13 Jbeta primers. The method was immunoSEQ multiplex PCR; TCRdb's version includes in-frame clones alone and lacks a portion of them. The sample has 110,000 or so clones, roughly four fifths seen once. Sequenced sample: PBMCs. Receptors were obtained from a man aged 45 to 65 in good health and CMV-seropositive.

This clone showed up just once. The rearrangement uses TRBV7-9 and TRBJ2-1; D is unresolved. Per the germline V gene, CDR1 is SEHNR and CDR2 is FQNEAQ (reference sequence). V shed 3 bases and J shed 6 bases, with 9 bases lying between them. The CDR3 is 13 amino acids. The CDR3 DNA reads TGTGCCAGCAGCTTCATCCGAGGCAATGAGCAGTTCTTC. As protein: CASSFIRGNEQFF.

The chain joins TRBV7-2 to TRBJ2-6; maybe TRBD2 (6 bases). Germline V gene sequence: CDR1 SGHTA, CDR2 FQGNSA. This CDR3 region has 18 residues. V shed 4 bases and J shed 2 bases, with 18 bases lying between them. CDR3 amino acids: CASSSKAGTGAGANVLTF. For the CDR3, the DNA is TGTGCCAGCAGCTCCAAGGCCGGGACGGGGGCTGGGGCCAACGTCCTGACTTTC.

The chain couples TRBV19 to TRBJ1-1; maybe TRBD1 (5 bases). Trimming shortened V by 8 bases and J by 0 bases, and 13 bases separated the two germline ends. CDR1 LNHDA and CDR2 SQIVND come from the germline V gene (reference sequence). The CDR3 length is 14 residues. Here the CDR3 DNA reads TGTGCCAGTTCCAGACAGCCCATGAACACTGAAGCTTTCTTT. It codes for CASSRQPMNTEAFF. Full variable domain (outside the CDR3, taken from reference TRBV19 and TRBJ1-1): DGGITQSPKYLFRKEGQNVTLSCEQNLNHDAMYWYRQDPGQGLRLIYYSQIVNDFQKGDIAEGYSVSREKKESFPLTVTSAQKNPTAFYLCASSRQPMNTEAFFGQGTRLTVV.

The V gene is TRBV10-2, the J gene TRBJ2-1, with D maybe TRBD2 (5 bases). Germline V gene sequence: CDR1 WSHSY, CDR2 SAAADI. V was clipped by 7 bases and J by 2 bases, with 15 bases between them. CDR3 length: 15 amino acids. CDR3 sequence reads: CASMKSGVAYNEQFF. In DNA form, the CDR3 reads TGCGCCAGCATGAAAAGCGGAGTAGCCTACAATGAGCAGTTCTTC.

This clone was recorded only once. Other DNA sequences in this sample translate to the same CDR3. This chain uses TRBV6-4 with TRBJ1-1; 7 bases align to TRBD1. CDR1 is MRHNA, CDR2 SNTAGT, per germline. V shed 6 bases and J 1 base; nucleotides not matched to a gene: 2. The CDR3 runs 13 residues. CDR3 sequence reads: CASSWDRNTEAFF. The DNA of the CDR3 is TGTGCCAGCAGCTGGGACAGGAACACTGAAGCTTTCTTT.

The V call is TRBV4-2, the J call TRBJ2-7, with D unresolved. CDR1 and CDR2 from the germline V gene are LGHNA and YNFKEQ. This CDR3 has 15 amino acids. V gave up 0 bases and J gave up 2 bases, with 11 bases separating them. The CDR3 sequence: CASSQEVLGPYEQYF. As DNA, the CDR3 is TGTGCCAGCAGCCAAGAGGTCCTCGGTCCCTACGAGCAGTACTTC.

This sequence joins TRBV7-2 and TRBJ1-1; 9 bases line up with TRBD1. Germline V CDR1 and CDR2: SGHTA, FQGNSA. Trimming cost V 3 bases and J 5 bases; bases outside gene matches: 4. This CDR3 has 14 residues. CDR3 coding DNA: TGTGCCAGCAGCTTCACAGGGGGCGTGACTGAAGCTTTCTTT. Translating it yields CASSFTGGVTEAFF.

V usage is TRBV7-2 and J usage is TRBJ2-7; D is unresolved. The V end lost 0 bases, the J end lost 2 bases, and 2 bases lay between the germline ends. The CDR3 is made up of 12 amino acids. Germline loops: CDR1 SGHTA, CDR2 FQGNSA. This CDR3 is CASSLATYEQYF. The CDR3 DNA reads TGTGCCAGCAGCTTAGCTACCTACGAGCAGTACTTC.

The V gene is TRBV10-1, the J gene TRBJ2-2; weak D call: TRBD2 (6 bases). The CDR3 has 19 residues. CDR1 WNHNN and CDR2 SYGVQD come from the germline V gene (reference sequence). V was pared by 0 bases and J by 0 bases, with 17 bases between. The CDR3 DNA reads as TGCGCCAGCAGTGAGTCCTTGGTAGCGGAGACGACGAACACCGGGGAGCTGTTTTTT. It translates to CASSESLVAETTNTGELFF.

The gene calls are TRBV5-6 and TRBJ2-7; TRBD2 aligns across 10 bases. The J segment lost 7 bases and the V segment lost 4 bases, leaving 11 bases of the junction unmatched. Germline V gene lookup returns CDR1 SGHDT and CDR2 YYEEEE. This CDR3 region has 15 residues. This CDR3 is CASSTPAGGPREQYF. The CDR3 nucleotides are TGTGCCAGCAGCACACCAGCGGGAGGGCCACGGGAGCAGTACTTC.

The chain uses TRBV5-1 and TRBJ1-2; D call uncertain. From germline, CDR1 is SGHRS and CDR2 YFSETQ. Trimming removed 6 bases at V and 2 bases at J, with 14 bases between. This CDR3 has 14 residues. The CDR3 DNA is TGCGCCAGCACTCTTGGCCCGGAGAACTATGGCTACACCTTC. It yields the protein CASTLGPENYGYTF.